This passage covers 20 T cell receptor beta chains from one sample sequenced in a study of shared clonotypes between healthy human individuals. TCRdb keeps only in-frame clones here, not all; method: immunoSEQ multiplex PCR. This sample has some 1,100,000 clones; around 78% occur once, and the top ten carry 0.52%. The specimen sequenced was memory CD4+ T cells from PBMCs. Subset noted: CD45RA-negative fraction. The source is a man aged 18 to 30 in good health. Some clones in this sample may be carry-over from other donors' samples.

The CDR3 DNA reads as TGTGCCAGTTCTAATCAGCCAAATCAGCCCCAGCATTTT. Amino acid sequence: CASSNQPNQPQHF. The chain uses TRBV7-9 and TRBJ1-5; D ambiguous. The CDR3 is made up of 13 amino acids. With 9 bases removed from V and 4 bases from J, the gap between germline ends came to 13 bases. Germline lookup yields CDR1 SEHNR and CDR2 FQNEAQ (reference sequence).

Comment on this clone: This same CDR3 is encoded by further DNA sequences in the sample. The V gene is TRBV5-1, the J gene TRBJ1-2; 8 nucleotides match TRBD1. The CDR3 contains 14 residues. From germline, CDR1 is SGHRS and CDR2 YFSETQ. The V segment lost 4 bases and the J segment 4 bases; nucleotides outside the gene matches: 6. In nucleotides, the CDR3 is TGCGCCAGCAGCAGCGGACAGGGCGGCTATGGCTACACCTTC. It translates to CASSSGQGGYGYTF.

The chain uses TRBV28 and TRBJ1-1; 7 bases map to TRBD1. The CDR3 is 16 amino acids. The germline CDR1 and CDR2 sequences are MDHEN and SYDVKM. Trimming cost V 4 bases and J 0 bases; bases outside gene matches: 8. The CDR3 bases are TGTGCCAGCAGTTCCCCCAACAGGGGTCTGAACACTGAAGCTTTCTTT. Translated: CASSSPNRGLNTEAFF.

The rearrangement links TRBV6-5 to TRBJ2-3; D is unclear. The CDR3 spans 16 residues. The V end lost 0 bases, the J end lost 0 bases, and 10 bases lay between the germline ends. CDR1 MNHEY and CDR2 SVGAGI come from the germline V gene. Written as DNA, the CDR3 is TGTGCCAGCAGTTACTCCGTGGGGAAGAGCACAGATACGCAGTATTTT. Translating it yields CASSYSVGKSTDTQYF.

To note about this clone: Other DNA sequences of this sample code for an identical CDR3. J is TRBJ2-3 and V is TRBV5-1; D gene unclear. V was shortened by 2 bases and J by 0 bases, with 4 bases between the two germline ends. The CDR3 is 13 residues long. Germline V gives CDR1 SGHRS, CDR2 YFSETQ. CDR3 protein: CASSFGSTDTQYF. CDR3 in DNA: TGCGCCAGCAGCTTCGGGAGCACAGATACGCAGTATTTT.

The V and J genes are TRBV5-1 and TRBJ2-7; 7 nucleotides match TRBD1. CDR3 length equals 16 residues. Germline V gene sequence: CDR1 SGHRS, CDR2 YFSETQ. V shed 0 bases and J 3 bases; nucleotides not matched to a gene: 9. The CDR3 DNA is TGCGCCAGCAGCTTGGTAGTGGGGACAGATGGCTACGAGCAGTACTTC. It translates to CASSLVVGTDGYEQYF.

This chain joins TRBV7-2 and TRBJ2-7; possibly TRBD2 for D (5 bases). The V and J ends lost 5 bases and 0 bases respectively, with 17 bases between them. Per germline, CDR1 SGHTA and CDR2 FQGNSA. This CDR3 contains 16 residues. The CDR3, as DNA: TGTGCCAGCAGCCCAAACGGACTGGGAAGCTCCTACGAGCAGTACTTC. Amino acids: CASSPNGLGSSYEQYF.

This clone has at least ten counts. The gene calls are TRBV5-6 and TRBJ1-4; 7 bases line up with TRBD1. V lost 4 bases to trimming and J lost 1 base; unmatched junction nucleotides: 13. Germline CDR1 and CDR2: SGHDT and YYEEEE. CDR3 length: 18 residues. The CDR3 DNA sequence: TGTGCCAGCAGCCCCAGAGGGGGCTCCGCGGGAACTAATGAAAAACTGTTTTTT. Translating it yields CASSPRGGSAGTNEKLFF.

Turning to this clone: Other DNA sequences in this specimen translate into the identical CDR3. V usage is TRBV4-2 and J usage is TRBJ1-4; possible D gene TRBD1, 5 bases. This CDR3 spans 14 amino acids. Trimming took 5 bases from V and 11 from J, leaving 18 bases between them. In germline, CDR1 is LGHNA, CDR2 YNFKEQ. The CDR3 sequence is CASSSTDSREKLFF. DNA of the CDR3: TGTGCCAGCAGCTCCACCGACAGCAGAGAGAAACTGTTTTTT.

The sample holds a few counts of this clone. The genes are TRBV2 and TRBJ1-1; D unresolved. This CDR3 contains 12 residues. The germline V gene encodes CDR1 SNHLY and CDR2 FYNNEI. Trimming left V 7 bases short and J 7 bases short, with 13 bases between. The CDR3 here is CASNGGVSEAFF. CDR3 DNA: TGTGCCAGCAACGGTGGGGTCAGTGAAGCTTTCTTT.

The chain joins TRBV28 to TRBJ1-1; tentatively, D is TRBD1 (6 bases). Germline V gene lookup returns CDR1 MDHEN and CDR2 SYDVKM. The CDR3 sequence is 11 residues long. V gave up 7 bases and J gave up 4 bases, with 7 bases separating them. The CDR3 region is CASKGGTEAFF. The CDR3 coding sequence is TGTGCCAGCAAAGGGGGCACTGAAGCTTTCTTT.

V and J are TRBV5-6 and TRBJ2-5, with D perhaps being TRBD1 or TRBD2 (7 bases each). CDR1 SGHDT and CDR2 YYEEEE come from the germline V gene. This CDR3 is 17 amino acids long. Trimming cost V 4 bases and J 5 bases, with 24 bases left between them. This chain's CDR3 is CASSLRQGRFGGETQYF. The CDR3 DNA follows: TGTGCCAGCAGCCTACGACAGGGAAGGTTCGGGGGGGAGACCCAGTACTTC. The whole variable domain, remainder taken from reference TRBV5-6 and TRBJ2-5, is DAGVTQSPTHLIKTRGQQVTLRCSPKSGHDTVSWYQQALGQGPQFIFQYYEEEERQRGNFPDRFSGHQFPNYSSELNVNALLLGDSALYLCASSLRQGRFGGETQYFGPGTRLLVL.

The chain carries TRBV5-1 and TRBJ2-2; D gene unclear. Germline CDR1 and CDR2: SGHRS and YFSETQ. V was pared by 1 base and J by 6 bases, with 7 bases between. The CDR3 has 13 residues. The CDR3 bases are TGCGCCAGCAGCTTGCCCGGTTCCGGGGAGCTGTTTTTT. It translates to CASSLPGSGELFF.

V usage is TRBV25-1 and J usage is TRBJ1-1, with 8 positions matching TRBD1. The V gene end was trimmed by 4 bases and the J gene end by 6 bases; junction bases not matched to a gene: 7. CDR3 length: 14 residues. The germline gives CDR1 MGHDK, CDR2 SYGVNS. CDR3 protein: CASSVQGGSAEAFF. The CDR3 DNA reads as TGTGCCAGCAGTGTACAGGGGGGAAGCGCTGAAGCTTTCTTT.

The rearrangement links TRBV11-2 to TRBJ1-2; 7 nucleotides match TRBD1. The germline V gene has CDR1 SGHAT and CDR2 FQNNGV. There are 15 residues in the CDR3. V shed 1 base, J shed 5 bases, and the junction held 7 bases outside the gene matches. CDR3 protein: CASSLASGGRYGYTF. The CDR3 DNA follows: TGTGCCAGCAGCTTAGCCTCAGGGGGGAGGTATGGCTACACCTTC.

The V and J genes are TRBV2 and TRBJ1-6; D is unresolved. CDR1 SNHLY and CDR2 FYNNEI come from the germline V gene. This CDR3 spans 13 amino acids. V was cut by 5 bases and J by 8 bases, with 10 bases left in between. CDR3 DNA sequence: TGTGCCAGCAGTAATAATCCGGATTCACCCCTCCACTTT. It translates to CASSNNPDSPLHF.

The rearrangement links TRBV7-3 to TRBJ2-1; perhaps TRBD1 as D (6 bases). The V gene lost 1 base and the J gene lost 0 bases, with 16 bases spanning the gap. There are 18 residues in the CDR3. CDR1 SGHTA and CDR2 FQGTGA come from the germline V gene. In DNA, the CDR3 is TGTGCCAGCAGCTTAATCCCTGGCCAGGGGAGCTCCTACAATGAGCAGTTCTTC. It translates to CASSLIPGQGSSYNEQFF.

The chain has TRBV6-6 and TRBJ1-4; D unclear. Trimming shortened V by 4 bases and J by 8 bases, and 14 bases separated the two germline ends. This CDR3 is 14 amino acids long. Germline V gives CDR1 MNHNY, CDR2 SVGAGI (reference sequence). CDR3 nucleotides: TGTGCCAGCAGTTCACCGGGAAGAAACGAAAAACTGTTTTTT. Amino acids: CASSSPGRNEKLFF.

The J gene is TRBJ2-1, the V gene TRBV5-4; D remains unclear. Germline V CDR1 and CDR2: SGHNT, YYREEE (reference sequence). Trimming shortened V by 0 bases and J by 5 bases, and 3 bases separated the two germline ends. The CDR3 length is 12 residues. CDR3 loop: CASSLVHNEQFF. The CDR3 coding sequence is TGTGCCAGCAGCTTGGTCCACAATGAGCAGTTCTTC. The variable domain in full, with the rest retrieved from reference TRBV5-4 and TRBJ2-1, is ETGVTQSPTHLIKTRGQQVTLRCSSQSGHNTVSWYQQALGQGPQFIFQYYREEENGRGNFPPRFSGLQFPNYSSELNVNALELDDSALYLCASSLVHNEQFFGPGTRLTVL.

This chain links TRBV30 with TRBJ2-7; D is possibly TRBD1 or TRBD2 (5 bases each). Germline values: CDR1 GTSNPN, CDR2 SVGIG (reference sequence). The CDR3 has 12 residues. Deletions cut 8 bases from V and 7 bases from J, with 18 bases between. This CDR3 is CAREGHTGEQYF. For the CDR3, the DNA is TGTGCCCGAGAGGGGCACACCGGGGAGCAGTACTTC.